These 26 T cell receptor beta chains were all obtained from the same sample, sequenced in a study of CD8+ T cells in alopecia areata. Following extraction, RNA underwent reverse transcription to cDNA, which served as the sequencing template. Profiled with immunoSEQ multiplex PCR; TCRdb holds only in-frame clones, not every one. The table includes around 190,000 clones, around three fifths detected once. Material: CD8+ T cells sorted from blood. The receptors here all came from a human donor in good health.

V gene TRBV6-1 combines with J gene TRBJ1-2; no clear D. This CDR3 is 15 amino acids long. V was trimmed by 2 bases and J by 2 bases, leaving 12 bases between them. Germline values: CDR1 MNHNS, CDR2 SASEGT. CDR3 DNA sequence: TGTGCCAGCAGTGAACCGGCAGCTTGGAACTATGGCTACACCTTC. Amino acid sequence: CASSEPAAWNYGYTF.

The chain carries TRBV4-1 and TRBJ1-2; D remains ambiguous. The germline V gene has CDR1 MGHRA and CDR2 YSYEKL. Trimming took off 0 bases at V and 0 bases at J, with 8 bases between the two ends. The length of the CDR3 is 15 residues. CDR3 residues: CASSQDPGANYGYTF. CDR3 nucleotide sequence: TGCGCCAGCAGCCAAGATCCGGGCGCTAACTATGGCTACACCTTC.

The rearrangement joins TRBV29-1 to TRBJ1-2, with 8 bases lining up with TRBD1. Trimming took 8 bases from V and 3 from J; bases not matched to a gene: 8. This CDR3 is 13 amino acids long. The germline V gene encodes CDR1 SQVTM and CDR2 ANQGSEA. The CDR3 is CSTLDRAHYGYTF. In DNA, the CDR3 is TGCAGCACTCTGGACAGGGCCCACTATGGCTACACCTTC.

J is TRBJ2-3 and V is TRBV2; D perhaps matches TRBD1 (5 bases). Trimming took off 2 bases at V and 2 bases at J, with 11 bases between the two ends. CDR1 SNHLY and CDR2 FYNNEI come from the germline V gene. The CDR3 sequence is 15 residues long. CDR3 sequence (DNA): TGTGCCAGCAGTGAATTTCGTGGGGCCACAGATACGCAGTATTTT. This sequence encodes CASSEFRGATDTQYF.

The J gene is TRBJ2-5, the V gene TRBV4-2; TRBD1 might be the D (5 bases). Germline V CDR1 and CDR2: LGHNA, YNFKEQ. The CDR3 consists of 12 residues. V lost 1 base and J 5 bases, leaving 5 bases between the germline ends. CDR3 nucleotide sequence: TGTGCCAGCAGCCAAGGGGGCGAGACCCAGTACTTC. Amino acid sequence: CASSQGGETQYF.

The chain recombines TRBV27 with TRBJ2-3; 10 positions match TRBD1. Germline V lookup: CDR1 MNHEY, CDR2 SMNVEV (reference sequence). J was trimmed by 2 bases and V by 2 bases; bases with no gene match: 4. The CDR3 has 16 amino acids. The CDR3 loop is CASSLTGTGVTDTQYF. CDR3 sequence (DNA): TGTGCCAGCAGTTTAACCGGGACAGGGGTCACAGATACGCAGTATTTT.

J is TRBJ2-5 and V is TRBV4-1; no reliable D call. This CDR3 region has 14 residues. The V gene's germline CDR1 is MGHRA and CDR2 YSYEKL. The V end was cut by 4 bases, the J end by 5 bases, with 14 bases between. CDR3 nucleotides: TGCGCCAGCAGCCTCAGGATTCTTGGCGAGACCCAGTACTTC. Amino acid sequence: CASSLRILGETQYF.

J is TRBJ2-1 and V is TRBV29-1; 9 nucleotides line up with TRBD1. CDR1 and CDR2 from the germline V gene are SQVTM and ANQGSEA. V gave up 5 bases and J gave up 5 bases; unmatched junction bases: 7. This CDR3 has 14 residues. The CDR3 spells CSVLMGQGHNEQFF. The CDR3 nucleotides read TGCAGCGTTTTAATGGGACAGGGCCACAATGAGCAGTTCTTC.

The rearrangement links TRBV2 to TRBJ2-5; weak D call: TRBD1 (6 bases). Between the trimmed V and J ends, which lost 8 bases and 2 bases, there was a span of 18 bases. The CDR3 is made up of 15 amino acids. Germline-derived CDR1 and CDR2 are SNHLY and FYNNEI. This CDR3 reads CASSGPGTFQETQYF. CDR3 bases: TGTGCCAGCTCCGGTCCCGGGACATTTCAAGAGACCCAGTACTTC. The whole variable domain, filled in from reference TRBV2 and TRBJ2-5, reads EPEVTQTPSHQVTQMGQEVILRCVPISNHLYFYWYRQILGQKVEFLVSFYNNEISEKSEIFDDQFSVERPDGSNFTLKIRSTKLEDSAMYFCASSGPGTFQETQYFGPGTRLLVL.

The genes are TRBV6-6 and TRBJ2-5; no definite D call. CDR3 length equals 14 residues. The V end was cut by 1 base, the J end by 2 bases, with 8 bases between. Germline values: CDR1 MNHNY, CDR2 SVGAGI (reference sequence). The CDR3 nucleotides read TGTGCCAGCAGTTACTTGGCGGCACAAGAGACCCAGTACTTC. Its protein product is CASSYLAAQETQYF.

This clone has more than one count but fewer than ten. This chain joins TRBV5-8 and TRBJ1-1; D ambiguous. V shed 3 bases and J shed 0 bases, with 9 bases lying between them. Germline V lookup: CDR1 SGHTS, CDR2 YDEGEE. This CDR3 has 14 residues. CDR3 in DNA: TGTGCCAGCAGCTGGAGACTTCTGAACACTGAAGCTTTCTTT. Translating it yields CASSWRLLNTEAFF.

The rearrangement uses TRBV7-2 and TRBJ2-1; the match to TRBD2 covers 8 bases. The germline CDR1 and CDR2 sequences are SGHTA and FQGNSA. The ends lost 5 bases at V and 0 bases at J; junction bases unmatched: 3. CDR3 length equals 15 residues. CDR3 in amino acids: CASSLSGASYNEQFF. The CDR3, as DNA: TGTGCCAGCAGCCTTAGCGGGGCCTCCTACAATGAGCAGTTCTTC.

V and J are TRBV29-1 and TRBJ2-7, with TRBD1 identical over 7 bases. Per the germline V gene, CDR1 is SQVTM and CDR2 is ANQGSEA. J was trimmed by 4 bases and V by 7 bases; bases with no gene match: 7. This CDR3 region has 12 residues. CDR3 bases: TGCAGCGCACACTTACAGGGGTACGAGCAGTACTTC. Its translation: CSAHLQGYEQYF.

This clone turned up a few times. Here the CDR3 DNA reads TGTGCCAGCAGTGTAAGGGTTGGAGATACGCAGTATTTT. Protein sequence: CASSVRVGDTQYF. V and J are TRBV25-1 and TRBJ2-3; D remains unclear. There are 13 residues in the CDR3. V was cut by 4 bases and J by 5 bases, with 10 bases left in between. Germline-derived CDR1 and CDR2 are MGHDK and SYGVNS.

To note about this clone: The DNA is omitted, as the CDR3 cannot be located on it reliably, and the CDR3 follows TCRdb's listing. The rearrangement joins TRBV12-1 to TRBJ2-5; the D segment call TRBD1 is taken from the table without a DNA check. TRBV12-1 is an annotated pseudogene. Both ends counted, the CDR3 spans 15 residues. The CDR3 sequence: CASSFGQGSGETQYF.

This clone was detected a few times. The rearrangement links TRBV5-1 to TRBJ1-1; the D gene is possibly TRBD1 (6 bases). The CDR3 spans 14 residues. Germline V lookup: CDR1 SGHRS, CDR2 YFSETQ. Trimming cost V 1 base and J 4 bases, with 11 bases left between them. CDR3 sequence (DNA): TGCGCCAGCAGCTTGACAGGGTCGGGCACTGAAGCTTTCTTT. This gives the protein CASSLTGSGTEAFF.

J is TRBJ2-5 and V is TRBV13; D is unclear. This CDR3 spans 14 amino acids. CDR1 and CDR2 (germline): PRHDT, FYEKMQ (reference sequence). V gave up 4 bases and J gave up 2 bases, with 11 bases separating them. CDR3 sequence (DNA): TGTGCCAGCAGCTCCCACATTGGGCAAGAGACCCAGTACTTC. Protein sequence: CASSSHIGQETQYF.

The V gene is TRBV7-9, the J gene TRBJ2-7; 8 bases match TRBD1. The CDR3 length is 13 residues. CDR1 SEHNR and CDR2 FQNEAQ come from the germline V gene (reference sequence). J gave up 2 bases and V 8 bases, and 5 bases lay outside the gene matches. This chain's CDR3 is CASARTGTYEQYF. DNA for the CDR3: TGTGCCAGCGCCCGGACAGGGACCTACGAGCAGTACTTC.

This sequence joins TRBV28 and TRBJ2-5; the D gene is possibly TRBD2 (5 bases). V was clipped by 3 bases and J by 7 bases, with 12 bases between them. This CDR3 region has 13 residues. CDR1 and CDR2 from the germline V gene are MDHEN and SYDVKM. The chain's CDR3 is CASSFEGSVTQYF. In DNA, the CDR3 is TGTGCCAGCAGTTTTGAGGGCTCAGTGACCCAGTACTTC.

The chain has TRBV2 and TRBJ2-3; D remains ambiguous. The CDR3 consists of 13 residues. Trimming took 1 base from V and 4 from J, leaving 6 bases between them. Germline V gene lookup returns CDR1 SNHLY and CDR2 FYNNEI. The CDR3 region has the DNA TGTGCCAGCAGTGAAGGACCCGCAGATACGCAGTATTTT. This codes for CASSEGPADTQYF.

The rearrangement links TRBV19 to TRBJ2-7, with unresolved D. There are 13 residues in the CDR3. CDR1 LNHDA and CDR2 SQIVND come from the germline V gene (reference sequence). The V gene lost 5 bases and the J gene lost 4 bases, with 12 bases spanning the gap. As DNA, the CDR3 is TGTGCCAGTAGTCCCGGACGTGCGTACGAGCAGTACTTC. This gives the protein CASSPGRAYEQYF. The full variable domain, with the rest looked up from reference TRBV19 and TRBJ2-7, is DGGITQSPKYLFRKEGQNVTLSCEQNLNHDAMYWYRQDPGQGLRLIYYSQIVNDFQKGDIAEGYSVSREKKESFPLTVTSAQKNPTAFYLCASSPGRAYEQYFGPGTRLTVT.

The V gene is TRBV4-1, the J gene TRBJ2-2; D might be TRBD1 (6 bases). Germline V gives CDR1 MGHRA, CDR2 YSYEKL. This CDR3 spans 16 amino acids. V dropped 1 base and J dropped 6 bases, with 15 bases sitting between them. The CDR3 DNA reads TGCGCCAGCAGCCAAGGCCCCGGGACACTATCCGGGGAGCTGTTTTTT. Translation gives CASSQGPGTLSGELFF.

This chain joins TRBV14 and TRBJ2-7; TRBD1 might be the D (5 bases). Germline assignment: CDR1 SGHDN and CDR2 FVKESK. V gave up 4 bases and J gave up 2 bases, with 9 bases separating them. The CDR3 loop spans 13 amino acids. CDR3 bases: TGTGCCAGCAGCCGCACAGGACCCTACGAGCAGTACTTC. The encoded protein is CASSRTGPYEQYF.

V is TRBV4-2 and J is TRBJ2-7; D possibly corresponds to TRBD1 (6 bases). The CDR3 has 14 residues. Germline loops: CDR1 LGHNA, CDR2 YNFKEQ. The V end lost 4 bases, the J end lost 2 bases, and 12 bases lay between the germline ends. CDR3 coding DNA: TGTGCCAGCAGCCTAACAGGGTCTACCTACGAGCAGTACTTC. It encodes CASSLTGSTYEQYF.

Here the CDR3 reads CASSSSKSSYNEQFF. The CDR3 DNA is TGTGCCAGCAGCAGCAGTAAAAGCTCCTACAATGAGCAGTTCTTC. The rearrangement links TRBV7-2 to TRBJ2-1, with no clear D. Trimming took off 5 bases at V and 0 bases at J, with 11 bases between the two ends. The CDR3 is made up of 15 amino acids. Germline V CDR1 and CDR2: SGHTA, FQGNSA.

This CDR3 is CAWRTTHGYTF. The CDR3 nucleotides are TGTGCCTGGAGAACGACCCATGGCTACACCTTC. This chain links TRBV30 with TRBJ1-2; D remains unclear. The length of the CDR3 is 11 residues. V shed 3 bases and J shed 6 bases, with 8 bases lying between them. Looked up from germline, CDR1 is GTSNPN and CDR2 is SVGIG (reference sequence).